The 8 T cell receptor beta chains listed next were all sequenced from one sample in a study of siplizumab effects on memory and regulatory T cells. Assay used: immunoSEQ multiplex PCR; TCRdb lists only in-frame clones, some missing. The data contain roughly 100,000 clones, roughly 92% of them singletons. Sequenced material: CD4+ T cells sorted from blood. The receptors come from a human donor in good health.

J is TRBJ2-4 and V is TRBV7-9; 8 bases agree with TRBD1. From germline, CDR1 is SEHNR and CDR2 FQNEAQ (reference sequence). V lost 2 bases and J lost 2; bases outside the gene matches: 8. The CDR3 spans 17 residues. The CDR3 protein is CASSLYTGQGPKNIQYF. The DNA of the CDR3 is TGTGCCAGCAGCTTATATACCGGACAGGGTCCCAAAAACATTCAGTACTTC.

The chain uses TRBV25-1 and TRBJ1-1; the match to TRBD1 covers 8 bases. V lost 6 bases to trimming and J lost 3 bases; unmatched junction nucleotides: 6. This CDR3 is 14 amino acids long. Germline V lookup: CDR1 MGHDK, CDR2 SYGVNS. The CDR3 nucleotides read TGTGCCAGCAGAAACGACAGGGGACACACTGAAGCTTTCTTT. Translated: CASRNDRGHTEAFF.

The chain couples TRBV19 to TRBJ2-1; D might be TRBD2 (7 bases). Germline V lookup: CDR1 LNHDA, CDR2 SQIVND (reference sequence). The CDR3 extends over 16 amino acids. The V gene lost 6 bases and the J gene lost 5 bases, with 20 bases spanning the gap. Here the CDR3 reads CASSGRPGHLNNEQFF. The CDR3 nucleotides are TGTGCCAGTAGCGGGAGGCCGGGACATTTAAACAATGAGCAGTTCTTC.

This chain connects TRBV11-2 to TRBJ2-5; possible D gene TRBD2, 5 bases. Germline lookup yields CDR1 SGHAT and CDR2 FQNNGV. Trimming took off 1 base at V and 5 bases at J, with 17 bases between the two ends. This CDR3 comprises 16 residues. The CDR3 DNA reads as TGTGCCAGCAGCTTAGTTTCTTCGCGGGTACGTGAGACCCAGTACTTC. This translates into CASSLVSSRVRETQYF.

The chain couples TRBV7-2 to TRBJ1-3; 7 bases agree with TRBD1. This CDR3 has 16 amino acids. With 1 base clipped from V and 4 bases from J, the junction kept 7 bases outside the gene matches. CDR1 is SGHTA, CDR2 FQGNSA, per germline. DNA of the CDR3: TGTGCCAGCAGCTTAGGTCCTGAGACAGGGGGAAACACCATATATTTT. Translation: CASSLGPETGGNTIYF.

The CDR3 bases are TGTGCCAGCAGTGGGGGGGGTGGCGGGGAGCTGTTTTTT. Translation gives CASSGGGGGELFF. The chain recombines TRBV6-1 with TRBJ2-2, with 7 bases matching TRBD2. CDR3 size: 13 residues. Germline trimming cut 4 bases from V and 7 bases from J; bases unmatched to any gene: 3. CDR1 is MNHNS and CDR2 is SASEGT in the germline V gene.

This chain uses TRBV6-1 with TRBJ2-3; D may match TRBD1 or TRBD2 (5 bases each). V gave up 8 bases and J gave up 2 bases, with 11 bases separating them. This CDR3 is built from 13 residues. Germline V lookup: CDR1 MNHNS, CDR2 SASEGT. This CDR3 reads CASFEGYTDTQYF. The DNA of the CDR3 is TGTGCCAGCTTTGAGGGGTACACAGATACGCAGTATTTT.

The gene calls are TRBV30 and TRBJ1-6; D is possibly TRBD1 (5 bases). The CDR3 has 15 residues. Germline V gives CDR1 GTSNPN, CDR2 SVGIG (reference sequence). Trimming shortened V by 1 base and J by 7 bases, and 14 bases separated the two germline ends. In DNA, the CDR3 is TGTGCCTGGAGTGGAACCGGGACGGGGAATTCACCCCTCCACTTT. Translation gives CAWSGTGTGNSPLHF.